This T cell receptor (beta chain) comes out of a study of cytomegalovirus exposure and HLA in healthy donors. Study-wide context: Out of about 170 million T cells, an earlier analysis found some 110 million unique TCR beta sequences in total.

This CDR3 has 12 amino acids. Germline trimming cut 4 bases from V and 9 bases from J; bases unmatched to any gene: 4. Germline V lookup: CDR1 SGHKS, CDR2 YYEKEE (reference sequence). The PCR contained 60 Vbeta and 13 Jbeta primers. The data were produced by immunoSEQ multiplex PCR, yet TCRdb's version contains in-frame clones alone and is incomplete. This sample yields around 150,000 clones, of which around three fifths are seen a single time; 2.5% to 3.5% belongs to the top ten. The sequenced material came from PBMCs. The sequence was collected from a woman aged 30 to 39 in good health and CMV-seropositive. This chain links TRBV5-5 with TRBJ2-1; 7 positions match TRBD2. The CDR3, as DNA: TGTGCCAGCAGCCTCGGACTAGTTGAGCAGTTCTTC. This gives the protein CASSLGLVEQFF.